This TCR beta chain was sequenced in a study of blood T cell repertoires in COVID-19. The wider study: The United States, Italy and Spain were the sources of the acute and convalescent COVID-19 samples.

Original processing methods: Amplified reference gene primers provided the basis for estimating nucleated cell counts. Here immunoSEQ multiplex PCR was the method, and the copy in TCRdb shows in-frame clones only, minus some. The V and J calls and clone size were taken over from that table, and D and trimming were inferred from the DNA. In the table there are about 200,000 clones, approximately 80% of which are singletons. The source of this sequence is a man in his forties or fifties with acute or convalescent COVID-19. Sequenced: peripheral blood.

In DNA form, the CDR3 reads TGTGCCAGCAGCTTGACAGACACAGATACGCAGTATTTT. As protein: CASSLTDTDTQYF. The chain is built from TRBV7-3 and TRBJ2-3; D is perhaps TRBD1 (5 bases). The length of the CDR3 is 13 residues. Trimming stripped 3 bases from V and 2 bases from J, with 6 bases between. Germline-derived CDR1 and CDR2 are SGHTA and FQGTGA.